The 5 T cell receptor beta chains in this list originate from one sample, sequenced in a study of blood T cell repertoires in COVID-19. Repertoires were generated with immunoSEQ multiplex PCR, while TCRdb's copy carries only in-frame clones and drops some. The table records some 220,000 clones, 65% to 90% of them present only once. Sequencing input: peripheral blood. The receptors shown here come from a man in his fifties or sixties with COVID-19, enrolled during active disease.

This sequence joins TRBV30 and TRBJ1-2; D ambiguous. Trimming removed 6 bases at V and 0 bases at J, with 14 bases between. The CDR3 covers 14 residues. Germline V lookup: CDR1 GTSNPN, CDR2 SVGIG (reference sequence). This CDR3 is CACPGIPTNYGYTF. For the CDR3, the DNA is TGTGCCTGCCCCGGGATTCCAACTAACTATGGCTACACCTTC.

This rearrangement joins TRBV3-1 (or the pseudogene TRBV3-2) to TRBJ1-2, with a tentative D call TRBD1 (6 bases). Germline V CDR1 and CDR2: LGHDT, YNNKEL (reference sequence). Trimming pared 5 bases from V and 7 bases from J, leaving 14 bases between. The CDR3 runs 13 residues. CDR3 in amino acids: CASSARSGAGYTF. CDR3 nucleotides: TGTGCCAGCAGCGCACGATCAGGGGCTGGCTACACCTTC.

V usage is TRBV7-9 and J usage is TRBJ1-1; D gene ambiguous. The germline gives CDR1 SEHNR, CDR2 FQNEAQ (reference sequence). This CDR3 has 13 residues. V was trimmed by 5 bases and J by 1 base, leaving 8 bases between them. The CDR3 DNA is TGTGCCAGCAGCACACAAAGGAACACTGAAGCTTTCTTT. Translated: CASSTQRNTEAFF.

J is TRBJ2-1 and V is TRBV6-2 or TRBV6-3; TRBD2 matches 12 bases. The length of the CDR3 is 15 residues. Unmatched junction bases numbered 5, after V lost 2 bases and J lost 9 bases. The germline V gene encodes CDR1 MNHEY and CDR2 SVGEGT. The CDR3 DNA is TGTGCCAGCAGTTACCGGCTAGCGGGGGGGGCTGAGCAGTTCTTC. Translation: CASSYRLAGGAEQFF.

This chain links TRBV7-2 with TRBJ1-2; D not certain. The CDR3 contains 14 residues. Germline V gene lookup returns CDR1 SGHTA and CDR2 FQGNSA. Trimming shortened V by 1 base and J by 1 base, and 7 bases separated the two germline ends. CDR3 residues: CASSLGALNYGYTF. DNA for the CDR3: TGTGCCAGCAGCTTAGGGGCGCTTAACTATGGCTACACCTTC.